This T cell receptor beta chain is drawn from a study of T-cell memory formation after mild COVID-19. Germline CDR1 is LGHDT and CDR2 is YNNKEL (reference sequence). This CDR3 region has 19 residues. Trimming cost V 5 bases and J 6 bases, with 32 bases left between them. TCRdb reprocessed the 5' RACE reads with MiXCR, giving one entry per CDR3 protein. The sample yields under 85,000 distinct CDR3 sequences, 14% seen once. The chain recombines TRBV3-1 with TRBJ2-7; D is perhaps TRBD1 (5 bases). Source material: PBMCs or a T cell subset sorted from them (not recorded which). This clonotype was sampled from an adult woman who had mild COVID-19 (a few samples of this study predate the infection). Cell type and time point are not known. As DNA, the CDR3 is TGTGCCAGCAGCTCAACCCATGCCCAGGAGACAGTGCGATCCGGCGAGCAGTACTTC. This gives the protein CASSSTHAQETVRSGEQYF.